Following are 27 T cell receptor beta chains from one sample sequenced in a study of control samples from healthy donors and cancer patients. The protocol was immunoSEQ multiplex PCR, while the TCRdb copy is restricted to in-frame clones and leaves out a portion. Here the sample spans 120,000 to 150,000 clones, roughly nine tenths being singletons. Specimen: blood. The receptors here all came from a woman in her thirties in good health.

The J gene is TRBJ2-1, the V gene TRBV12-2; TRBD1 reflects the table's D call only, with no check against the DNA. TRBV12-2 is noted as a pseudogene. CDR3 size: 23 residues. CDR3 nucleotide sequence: TGTGCAAGTCGCTTCTCACAACAACACGACAGAAAAAAGAAAAAAACACCCTACAATGAGCAGTTCTTC. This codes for CASRFSQQHDRKKKKTPYNEQFF.

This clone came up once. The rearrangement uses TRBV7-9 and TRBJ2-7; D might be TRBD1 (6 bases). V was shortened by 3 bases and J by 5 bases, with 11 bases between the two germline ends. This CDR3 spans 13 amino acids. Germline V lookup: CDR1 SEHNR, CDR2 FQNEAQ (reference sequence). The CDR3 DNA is TGTGCCAGCAGCTTGCAACCAGGGGACGAGCAGTACTTC. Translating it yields CASSLQPGDEQYF.

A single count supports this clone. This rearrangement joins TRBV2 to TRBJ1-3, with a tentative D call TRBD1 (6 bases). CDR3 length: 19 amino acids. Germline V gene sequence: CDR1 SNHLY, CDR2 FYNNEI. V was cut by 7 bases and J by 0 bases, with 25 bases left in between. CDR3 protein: CASTPGRTDEASSGNTIYF. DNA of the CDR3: TGTGCCAGCACCCCGGGCCGGACAGACGAAGCTAGCTCTGGAAACACCATATATTTT. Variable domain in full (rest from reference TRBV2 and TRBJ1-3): EPEVTQTPSHQVTQMGQEVILRCVPISNHLYFYWYRQILGQKVEFLVSFYNNEISEKSEIFDDQFSVERPDGSNFTLKIRSTKLEDSAMYFCASTPGRTDEASSGNTIYFGEGSWLTVV.

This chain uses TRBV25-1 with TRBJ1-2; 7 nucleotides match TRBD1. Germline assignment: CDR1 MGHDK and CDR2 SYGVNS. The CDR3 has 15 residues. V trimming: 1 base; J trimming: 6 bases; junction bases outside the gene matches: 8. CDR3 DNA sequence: TGTGCCAGCAGTGAATTGACAGACAGGGTAGATGGCTACACCTTC. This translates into CASSELTDRVDGYTF.

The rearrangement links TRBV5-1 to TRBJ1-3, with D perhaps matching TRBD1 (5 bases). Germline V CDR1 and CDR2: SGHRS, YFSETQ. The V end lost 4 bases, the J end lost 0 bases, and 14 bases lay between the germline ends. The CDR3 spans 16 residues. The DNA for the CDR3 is TGCGCCAGCAGCCGGGGGACCGTGGACTCTGGAAACACCATATATTTT. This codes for CASSRGTVDSGNTIYF.

The CDR3 DNA reads as TGTGCCAGCAGCCCCTCGGGGACCGGGGAGCTGTTTTTT. Its translation: CASSPSGTGELFF. The chain employs TRBV6-5 and TRBJ2-2; D is perhaps TRBD2 (5 bases). Germline V gene sequence: CDR1 MNHEY, CDR2 SVGAGI. The CDR3 totals 13 residues. V lost 6 bases to trimming and J lost 5 bases, with 10 bases between them.

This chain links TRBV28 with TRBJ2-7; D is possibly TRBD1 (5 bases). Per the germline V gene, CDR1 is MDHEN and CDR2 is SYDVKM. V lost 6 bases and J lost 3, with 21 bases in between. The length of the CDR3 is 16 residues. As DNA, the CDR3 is TGTGCCAGCAGCTCCGCTTCGACAGCCGGTAGCTACGAGCAGTACTTC. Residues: CASSSASTAGSYEQYF.

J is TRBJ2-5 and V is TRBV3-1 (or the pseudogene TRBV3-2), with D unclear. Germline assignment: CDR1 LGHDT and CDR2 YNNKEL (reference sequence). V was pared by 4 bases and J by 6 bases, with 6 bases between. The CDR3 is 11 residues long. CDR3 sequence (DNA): TGTGCCAGCAGCCCTGACCAGACCCAGTACTTC. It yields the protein CASSPDQTQYF.

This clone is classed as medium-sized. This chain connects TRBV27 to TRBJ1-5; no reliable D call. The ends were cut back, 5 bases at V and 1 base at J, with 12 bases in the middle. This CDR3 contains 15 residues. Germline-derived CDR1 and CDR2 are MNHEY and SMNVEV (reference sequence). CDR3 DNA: TGTGCCAGCAGTGAAGAGTCAAGGAGCAATCAGCCCCAGCATTTT. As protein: CASSEESRSNQPQHF.

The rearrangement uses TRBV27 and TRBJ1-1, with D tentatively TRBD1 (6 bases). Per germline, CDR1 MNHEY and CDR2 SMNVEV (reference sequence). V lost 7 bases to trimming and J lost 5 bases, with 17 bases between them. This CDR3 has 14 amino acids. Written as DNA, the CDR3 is TGTGCCAGCACCTCTTCCGGGGGGGCAACTGAAGCTTTCTTT. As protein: CASTSSGGATEAFF.

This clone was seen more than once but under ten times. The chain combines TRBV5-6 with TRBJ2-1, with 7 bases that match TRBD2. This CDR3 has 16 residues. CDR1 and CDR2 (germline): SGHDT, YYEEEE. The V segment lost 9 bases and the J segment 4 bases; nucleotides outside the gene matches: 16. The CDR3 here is CATSRVPGLPYNEQFF. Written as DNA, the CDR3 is TGTGCCACCTCAAGGGTACCGGGACTACCTTACAATGAGCAGTTCTTC.

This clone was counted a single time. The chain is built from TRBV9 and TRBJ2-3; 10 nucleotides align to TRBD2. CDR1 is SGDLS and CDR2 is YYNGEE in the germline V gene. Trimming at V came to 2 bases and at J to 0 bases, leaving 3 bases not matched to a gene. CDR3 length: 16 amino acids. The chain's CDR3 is CASSVWTSGSTDTQYF. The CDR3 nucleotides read TGTGCCAGCAGCGTTTGGACTAGCGGAAGCACAGATACGCAGTATTTT.

The CDR3: CASSIRQTNTEAFF. CDR3 nucleotides: TGTGCCAGTAGTATCAGACAGACGAACACTGAAGCTTTCTTT. The V and J genes are TRBV19 and TRBJ1-1, with D possibly TRBD1 on 5 matching bases. The V gene lost 3 bases and the J gene lost 1 base, with 9 bases spanning the gap. The CDR3 runs to 14 residues. Germline CDR1 LNHDA, CDR2 SQIVND (reference sequence).

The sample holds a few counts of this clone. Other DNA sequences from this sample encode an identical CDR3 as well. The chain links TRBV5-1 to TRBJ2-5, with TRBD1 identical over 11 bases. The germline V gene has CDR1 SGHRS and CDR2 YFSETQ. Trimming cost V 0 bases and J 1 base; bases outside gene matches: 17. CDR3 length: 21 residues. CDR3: CASSLGAGTGGVGKTQETQYF. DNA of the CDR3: TGCGCCAGCAGCTTGGGGGCCGGGACAGGGGGTGTAGGTAAAACCCAAGAGACCCAGTACTTC.

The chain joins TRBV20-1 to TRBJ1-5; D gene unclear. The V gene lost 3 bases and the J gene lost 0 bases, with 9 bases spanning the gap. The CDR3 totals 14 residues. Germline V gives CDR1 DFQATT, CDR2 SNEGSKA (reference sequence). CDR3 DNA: TGCAGTGCTAGTGGTATGGTTAGCAATCAGCCCCAGCATTTT. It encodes CSASGMVSNQPQHF.

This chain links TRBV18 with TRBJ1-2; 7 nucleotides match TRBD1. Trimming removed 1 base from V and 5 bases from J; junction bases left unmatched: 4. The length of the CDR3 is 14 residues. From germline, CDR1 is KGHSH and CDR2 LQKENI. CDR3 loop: CASSPRTGPYGYTF. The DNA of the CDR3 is TGTGCCAGCTCACCACGGACAGGTCCTTATGGCTACACCTTC.

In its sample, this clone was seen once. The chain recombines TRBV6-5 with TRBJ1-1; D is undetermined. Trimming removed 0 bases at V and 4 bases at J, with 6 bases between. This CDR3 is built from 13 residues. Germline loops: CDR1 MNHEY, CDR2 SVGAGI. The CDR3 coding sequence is TGTGCCAGCAGTTACTCTTGGGGCACTGAAGCTTTCTTT. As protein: CASSYSWGTEAFF.

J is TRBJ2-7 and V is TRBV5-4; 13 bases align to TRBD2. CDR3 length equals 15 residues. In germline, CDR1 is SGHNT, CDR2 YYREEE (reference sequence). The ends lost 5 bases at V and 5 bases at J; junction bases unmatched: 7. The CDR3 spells CASRRGLAGENEQYF. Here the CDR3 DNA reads TGTGCCAGCAGACGCGGACTAGCGGGAGAGAACGAGCAGTACTTC.

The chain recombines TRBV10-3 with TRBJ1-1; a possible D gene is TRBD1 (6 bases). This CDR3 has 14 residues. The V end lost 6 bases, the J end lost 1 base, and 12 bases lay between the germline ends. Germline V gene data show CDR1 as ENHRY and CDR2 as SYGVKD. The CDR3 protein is CAIRTDSSNTEAFF. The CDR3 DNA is TGTGCCATCAGAACGGACAGTTCGAACACTGAAGCTTTCTTT.

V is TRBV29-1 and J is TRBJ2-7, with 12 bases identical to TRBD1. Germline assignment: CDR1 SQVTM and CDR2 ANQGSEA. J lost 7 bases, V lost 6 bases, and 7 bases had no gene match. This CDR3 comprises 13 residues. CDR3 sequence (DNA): TGCAGCGTCGGGACAGGGGGCGTCTATGAGCAGTACTTC. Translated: CSVGTGGVYEQYF.

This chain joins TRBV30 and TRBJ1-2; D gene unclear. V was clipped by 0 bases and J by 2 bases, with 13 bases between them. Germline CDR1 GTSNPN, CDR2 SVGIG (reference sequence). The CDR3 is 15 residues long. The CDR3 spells CAWSVSPRRNYGYTF. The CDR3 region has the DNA TGTGCCTGGAGTGTAAGCCCCAGGCGGAACTATGGCTACACCTTC.

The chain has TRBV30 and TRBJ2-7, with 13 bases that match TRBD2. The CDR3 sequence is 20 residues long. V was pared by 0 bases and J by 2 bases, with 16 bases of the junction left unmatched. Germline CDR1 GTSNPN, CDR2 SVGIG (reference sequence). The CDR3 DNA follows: TGTGCCTGGAGTGTACGGGAAGGGACTAGCGGGATCGGTTTGCCCTACGAGCAGTACTTC. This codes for CAWSVREGTSGIGLPYEQYF.

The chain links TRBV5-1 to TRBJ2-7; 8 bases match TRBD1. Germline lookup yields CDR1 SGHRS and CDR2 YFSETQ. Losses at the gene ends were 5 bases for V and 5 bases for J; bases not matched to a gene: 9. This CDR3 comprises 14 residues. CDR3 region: CASRGLGQGDEQYF. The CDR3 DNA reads TGCGCCAGCAGGGGGTTAGGACAGGGAGACGAGCAGTACTTC. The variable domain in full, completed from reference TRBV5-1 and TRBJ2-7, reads KAGVTQTPRYLIKTRGQQVTLSCSPISGHRSVSWYQQTPGQGLQFLFEYFSETQRNKGNFPGRFSGRQFSNSRSEMNVSTLELGDSALYLCASRGLGQGDEQYFGPGTRLTVT.

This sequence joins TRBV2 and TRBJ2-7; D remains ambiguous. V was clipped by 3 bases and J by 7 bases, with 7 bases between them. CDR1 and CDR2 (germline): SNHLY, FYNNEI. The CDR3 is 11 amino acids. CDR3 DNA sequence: TGTGCCAGCAGTGACCCACGGGAGCAGTACTTC. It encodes CASSDPREQYF.

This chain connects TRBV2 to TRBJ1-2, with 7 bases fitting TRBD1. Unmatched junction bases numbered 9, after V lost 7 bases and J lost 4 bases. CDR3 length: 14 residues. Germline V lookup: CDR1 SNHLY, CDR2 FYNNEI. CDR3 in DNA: TGTGCCAGCAAGAACCCGGGACAGCGCTATGGCTACACCTTC. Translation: CASKNPGQRYGYTF.

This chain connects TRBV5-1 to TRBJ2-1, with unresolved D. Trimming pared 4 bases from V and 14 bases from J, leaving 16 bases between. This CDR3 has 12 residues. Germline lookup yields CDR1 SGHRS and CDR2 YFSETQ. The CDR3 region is CASSAGGLWKFF. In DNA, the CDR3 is TGCGCCAGCAGCGCCGGTGGTCTCTGGAAGTTCTTC.

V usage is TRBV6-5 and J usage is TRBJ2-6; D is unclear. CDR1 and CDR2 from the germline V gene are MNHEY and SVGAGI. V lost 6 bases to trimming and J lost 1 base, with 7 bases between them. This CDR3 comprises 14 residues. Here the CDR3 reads CASRSRSGANVLTF. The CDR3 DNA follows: TGTGCCAGCAGATCGAGGTCTGGGGCCAACGTCCTGACTTTC.